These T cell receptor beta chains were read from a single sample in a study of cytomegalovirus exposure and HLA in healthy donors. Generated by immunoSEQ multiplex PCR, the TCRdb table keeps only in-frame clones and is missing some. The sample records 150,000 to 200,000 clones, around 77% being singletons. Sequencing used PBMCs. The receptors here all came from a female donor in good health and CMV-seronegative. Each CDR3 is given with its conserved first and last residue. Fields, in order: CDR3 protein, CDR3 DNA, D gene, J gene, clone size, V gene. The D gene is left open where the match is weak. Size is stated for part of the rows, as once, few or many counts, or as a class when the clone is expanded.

CDR3 protein: CASSQGTYNEQFF; CDR3 DNA: TGTGCCAGCAGCCAGGGGACATACAATGAGCAGTTCTTC; D gene: -; J gene: TRBJ2-1; clone size: -; V gene: TRBV14
CDR3 protein: CASSQTGVNSGANVLTF; CDR3 DNA: TGTGCCAGCAGCCAGACAGGGGTAAACTCTGGGGCCAACGTCCTGACTTTC; D gene: TRBD1; J gene: TRBJ2-6; clone size: -; V gene: TRBV9
CDR3 protein: CASRPGTGGTYEQYF; CDR3 DNA: TGTGCCAGTAGACCCGGGACAGGGGGCACCTACGAGCAGTACTTC; D gene: TRBD1; J gene: TRBJ2-7; clone size: -; V gene: TRBV19
CDR3 protein: CASSRQGTSNQPQHF; CDR3 DNA: TGTGCCAGCAGCCGCCAGGGGACTAGCAATCAGCCCCAGCATTTT; D gene: -; J gene: TRBJ1-5; clone size: -; V gene: TRBV7-2
CDR3 protein: CASSEGGTGGQPQHF; CDR3 DNA: TGTGCCAGCAGTGAAGGTGGGACAGGGGGTCAGCCCCAGCATTTT; D gene: TRBD1; J gene: TRBJ1-5; clone size: -; V gene: TRBV2
CDR3 protein: CASSRLQGTEAFF; CDR3 DNA: TGTGCCAGCTCACGACTACAGGGTACTGAAGCTTTCTTT; D gene: -; J gene: TRBJ1-1; clone size: -; V gene: TRBV18
CDR3 protein: CASSEYLAETQYF; CDR3 DNA: TGTGCCAGCAGTGAATACTTAGCAGAGACCCAGTACTTC; D gene: -; J gene: TRBJ2-5; clone size: once; V gene: TRBV2
CDR3 protein: CASSLGQGNNSPLHF; CDR3 DNA: TGTGCCAGCAGCCTCGGACAGGGGAATAATTCACCCCTCCACTTT; D gene: TRBD1; J gene: TRBJ1-6; clone size: once; V gene: TRBV7-2
CDR3 protein: CASSNPSGGFDTGELFF; CDR3 DNA: TGTGCCAGCAGTAACCCTAGCGGGGGGTTCGACACCGGGGAGCTGTTTTTT; D gene: TRBD2; J gene: TRBJ2-2; clone size: -; V gene: TRBV28
CDR3 protein: CASSPGGYGISQPQHF; CDR3 DNA: TGTGCCAGCAGCCCAGGGGGGTATGGAATAAGTCAGCCCCAGCATTTT; D gene: -; J gene: TRBJ1-5; clone size: few; V gene: TRBV21-1
CDR3 protein: CASSTLGTGDEKLFF; CDR3 DNA: TGTGCCAGCAGTACCCTGGGGACAGGGGATGAAAAACTGTTTTTT; D gene: TRBD1; J gene: TRBJ1-4; clone size: once; V gene: TRBV6-5
CDR3 protein: CASSLYGEQYF; CDR3 DNA: TGTGCCAGCAGTTTATACGGCGAGCAGTACTTC; D gene: -; J gene: TRBJ2-7; clone size: -; V gene: TRBV27
CDR3 protein: CASSADYGGDTDTQYF; CDR3 DNA: TGTGCCAGCAGTGCGGACTACGGGGGGGACACAGATACGCAGTATTTT; D gene: TRBD2; J gene: TRBJ2-3; clone size: -; V gene: TRBV2
CDR3 protein: CASKVGVGSPLHF; CDR3 DNA: TGTGCCAGCAAAGTGGGAGTGGGGTCACCCCTCCACTTT; D gene: -; J gene: TRBJ1-6; clone size: -; V gene: TRBV7-8
CDR3 protein: CASSWSGEGADTQYF; CDR3 DNA: TGTGCCAGCAGCTGGTCGGGAGAAGGGGCAGATACGCAGTATTTT; D gene: -; J gene: TRBJ2-3; clone size: -; V gene: TRBV5-4
CDR3 protein: CASRPDTYGYTF; CDR3 DNA: TGTGCCAGCAGACCCGACACCTATGGCTACACCTTC; D gene: -; J gene: TRBJ1-2; clone size: -; V gene: TRBV28
CDR3 protein: CASSLGWGGASETQYF; CDR3 DNA: TGTGCCAGCAGCTTAGGTTGGGGGGGGGCCTCAGAGACCCAGTACTTC; D gene: -; J gene: TRBJ2-5; clone size: few; V gene: TRBV7-9
CDR3 protein: CASSFHGGTDNQPQHF; CDR3 DNA: TGTGCCAGCAGCTTTCACGGAGGAACAGACAATCAGCCCCAGCATTTT; D gene: -; J gene: TRBJ1-5; clone size: -; V gene: TRBV7-2